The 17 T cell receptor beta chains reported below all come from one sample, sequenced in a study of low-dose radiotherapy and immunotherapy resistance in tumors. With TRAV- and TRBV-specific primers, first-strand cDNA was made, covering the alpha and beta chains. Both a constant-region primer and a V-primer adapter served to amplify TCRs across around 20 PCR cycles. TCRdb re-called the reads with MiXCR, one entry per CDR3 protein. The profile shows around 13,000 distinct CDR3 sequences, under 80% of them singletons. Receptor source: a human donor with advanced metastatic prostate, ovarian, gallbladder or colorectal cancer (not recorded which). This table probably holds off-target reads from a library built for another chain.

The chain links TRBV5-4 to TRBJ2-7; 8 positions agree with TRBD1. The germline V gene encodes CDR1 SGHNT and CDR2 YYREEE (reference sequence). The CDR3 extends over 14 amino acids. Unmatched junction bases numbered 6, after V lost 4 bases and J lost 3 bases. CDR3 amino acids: CASSHGTGGYEQYF. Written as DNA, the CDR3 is TGTGCCAGCAGCCATGGGACAGGCGGCTACGAGCAGTACTTC.

CDR3 residues: CASSVDPRETQYF. Here the CDR3 DNA reads TGTGCCAGCAGCGTAGACCCCCGAGAGACCCAGTACTTC. The V and J genes are TRBV9 and TRBJ2-5; no definite D call. There are 13 residues in the CDR3. V dropped 0 bases and J dropped 4 bases, with 7 bases sitting between them. Looked up from germline, CDR1 is SGDLS and CDR2 is YYNGEE. Supplemented by reference TRBV9 and TRBJ2-5, the full variable domain reads DSGVTQTPKHLITATGQRVTLRCSPRSGDLSVYWYQQSLDQGLQFLIQYYNGEERAKGNILERFSAQQFPDLHSELNLSSLELGDSALYFCASSVDPRETQYFGPGTRLLVL.

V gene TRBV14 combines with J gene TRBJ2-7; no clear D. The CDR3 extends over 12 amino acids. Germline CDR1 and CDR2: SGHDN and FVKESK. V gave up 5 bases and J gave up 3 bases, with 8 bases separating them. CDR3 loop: CASSGRSYEQYF. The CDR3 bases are TGTGCCAGCAGCGGCCGGAGCTACGAGCAGTACTTC.

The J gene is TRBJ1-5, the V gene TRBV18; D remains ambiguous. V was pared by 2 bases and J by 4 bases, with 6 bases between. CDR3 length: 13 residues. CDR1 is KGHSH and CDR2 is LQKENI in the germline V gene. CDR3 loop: CASSPEENQPQHF. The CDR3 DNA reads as TGTGCCAGCTCACCAGAAGAGAATCAGCCCCAGCATTTT.

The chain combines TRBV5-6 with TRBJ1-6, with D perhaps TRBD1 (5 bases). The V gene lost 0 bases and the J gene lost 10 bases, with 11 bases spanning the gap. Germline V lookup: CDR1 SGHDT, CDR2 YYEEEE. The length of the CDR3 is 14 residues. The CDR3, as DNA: TGTGCCAGCAGCTTGGACAGAAGGGACTCACCCCTCCACTTT. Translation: CASSLDRRDSPLHF.

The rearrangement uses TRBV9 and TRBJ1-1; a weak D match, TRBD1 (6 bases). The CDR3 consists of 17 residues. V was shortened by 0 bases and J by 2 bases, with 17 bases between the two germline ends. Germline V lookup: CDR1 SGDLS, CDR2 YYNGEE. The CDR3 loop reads CASSVEMGGHSNTEAFF. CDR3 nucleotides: TGTGCCAGCAGCGTAGAAATGGGGGGGCATTCAAACACTGAAGCTTTCTTT.

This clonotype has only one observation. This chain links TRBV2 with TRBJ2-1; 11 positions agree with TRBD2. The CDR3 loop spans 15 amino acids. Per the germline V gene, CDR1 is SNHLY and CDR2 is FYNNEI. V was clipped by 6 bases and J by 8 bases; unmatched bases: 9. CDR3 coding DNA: TGTGCCAGCAGATTACTAGCGGGGGTTGGGGATGAGCAGTTCTTC. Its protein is CASRLLAGVGDEQFF.

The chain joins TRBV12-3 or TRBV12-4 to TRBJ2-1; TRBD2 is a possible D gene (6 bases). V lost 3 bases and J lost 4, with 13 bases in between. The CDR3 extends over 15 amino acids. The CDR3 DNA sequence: TGTGCCAGCAGTTTGGGGGGAAACTCGTACAATGAGCAGTTCTTC. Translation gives CASSLGGNSYNEQFF.

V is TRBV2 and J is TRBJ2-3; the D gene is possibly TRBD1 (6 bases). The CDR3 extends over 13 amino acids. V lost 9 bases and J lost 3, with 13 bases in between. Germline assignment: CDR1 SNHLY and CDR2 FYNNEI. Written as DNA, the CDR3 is TGTGCCAGACAGGGTCTGGATACAGATACGCAGTATTTT. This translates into CARQGLDTDTQYF.

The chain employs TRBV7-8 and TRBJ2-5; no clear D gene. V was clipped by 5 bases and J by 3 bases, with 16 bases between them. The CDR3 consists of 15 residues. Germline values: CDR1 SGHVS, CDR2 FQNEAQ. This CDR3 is CASSTGPVGKETQYF. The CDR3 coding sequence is TGTGCCAGCAGCACGGGCCCGGTGGGGAAAGAGACCCAGTACTTC.

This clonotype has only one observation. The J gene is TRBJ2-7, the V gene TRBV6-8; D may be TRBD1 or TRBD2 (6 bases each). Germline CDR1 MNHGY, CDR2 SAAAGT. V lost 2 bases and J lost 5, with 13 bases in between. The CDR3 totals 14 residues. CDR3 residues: CASSYPPGGNEQYF. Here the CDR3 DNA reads TGTGCCAGCAGTTACCCCCCCGGGGGCAACGAGCAGTACTTC.

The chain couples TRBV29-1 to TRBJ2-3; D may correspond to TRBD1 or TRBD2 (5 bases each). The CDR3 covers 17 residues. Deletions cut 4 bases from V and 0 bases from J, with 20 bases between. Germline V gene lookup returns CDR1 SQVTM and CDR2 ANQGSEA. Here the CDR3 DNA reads TGCAGCGTTGCGGGGACCCTGTTGAGAATTAGCACAGATACGCAGTATTTT. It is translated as CSVAGTLLRISTDTQYF.

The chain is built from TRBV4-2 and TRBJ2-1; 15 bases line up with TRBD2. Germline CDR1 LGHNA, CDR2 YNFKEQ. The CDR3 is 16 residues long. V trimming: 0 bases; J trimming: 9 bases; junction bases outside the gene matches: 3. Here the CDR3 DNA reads TGTGCCAGCAGCCAAGAGGGACTAGCGGGGGGTAGTGAGCAGTTCTTC. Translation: CASSQEGLAGGSEQFF.

CDR3 protein: CASTSSTSGTGYGYTF. The CDR3 DNA sequence: TGTGCCAGCACCAGCTCAACCTCCGGGACAGGCTATGGCTACACCTTC. The J gene is TRBJ1-2, the V gene TRBV5-4, with 8 bases that match TRBD1. CDR1 SGHNT and CDR2 YYREEE come from the germline V gene (reference sequence). The CDR3 has 16 amino acids. Losses at the gene ends were 6 bases for V and 4 bases for J; bases not matched to a gene: 14.

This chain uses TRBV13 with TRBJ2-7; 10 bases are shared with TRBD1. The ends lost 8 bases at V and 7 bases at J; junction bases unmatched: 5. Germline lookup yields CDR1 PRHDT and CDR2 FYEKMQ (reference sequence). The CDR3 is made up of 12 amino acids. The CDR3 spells CASGDRGWEQYF. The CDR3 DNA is TGTGCCAGCGGGGACAGGGGATGGGAGCAGTACTTC.

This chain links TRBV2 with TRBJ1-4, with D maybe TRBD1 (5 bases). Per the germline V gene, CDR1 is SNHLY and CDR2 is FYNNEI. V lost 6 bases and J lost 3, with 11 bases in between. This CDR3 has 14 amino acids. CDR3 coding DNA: TGTGCCAGCAGGGCCAGGGAAGCTAATGAAAAACTGTTTTTT. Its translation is CASRAREANEKLFF.

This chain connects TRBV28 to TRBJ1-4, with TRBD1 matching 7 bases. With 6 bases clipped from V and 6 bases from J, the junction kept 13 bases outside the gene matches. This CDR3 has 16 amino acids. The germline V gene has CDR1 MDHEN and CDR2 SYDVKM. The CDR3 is CASSPGGFPSDEKLFF. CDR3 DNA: TGTGCCAGCAGCCCAGGGGGATTCCCGTCGGATGAAAAACTGTTTTTT. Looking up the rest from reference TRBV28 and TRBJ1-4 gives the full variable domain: DVKVTQSSRYLVKRTGEKVFLECVQDMDHENMFWYRQDPGLGLRLIYFSYDVKMKEKGDIPEGYSVSREKKERFSLILESASTNQTSMYLCASSPGGFPSDEKLFFGSGTQLSVL.